The sequence of this T cell receptor beta chain was determined in a study of blood T cell repertoires in COVID-19 (dated by TCRdb to about 2020). With respect to the entire study: Samples from collaborators originated in the United States, Italy and Spain and spanned both the acute and convalescent phases of COVID-19. The material from the prospective study consisted of cDNA or gDNA derived from T cells, B-cell-depleted T cells, or PBMCs. The dataset comprised deeply sampled blood TCRbeta repertoires from subjects exposed to, actively infected with, or recovered from COVID-19. The repertoires were made available in a free public database intended to serve as a resource for research on the immune response to SARS-CoV-2. Samples were obtained from the ongoing ImmuneRACE study (first 160 participants) and from 950 to 1,500 subjects provided by 6 global collaborators. A de-identified subject ID, COVID-19 status, age in years and sex were almost always included in the sample metadata. Where available, HLA class I and class II types were obtained from metadata supplied by the sample provider rather than from assay-based typing.

The paper's findings and limits, for the study overall: The amount of clinical and demographic metadata varied by source and participant and was provided uncurated.

Spanning cysteine to phenylalanine, the CDR3 consists of 16 amino acids. Here the CDR3 DNA is all that survives: 48 bases in frame from base 1. V was cut back by 1 base and J by 1 base, leaving a gap of 13 bases between them. CDR1 and CDR2 were assigned from the germline V gene as LGHNT and FRNRAP. The immunoSEQ Assay, a bias-controlled multiplex PCR, was used to amplify TCRbeta CDR3 regions from genomic DNA. The study's own analysis went as follows. Within the assay, amplification of reference gene primers was used to estimate how many nucleated cells each sample contained. Sequence reads were collapsed and filtered to measure the absolute abundance of every unique TCRbeta CDR3 rearrangement. For each sample, productive Simpson clonality was calculated by taking the square root of Simpson's diversity index across productive rearrangements. TCRdb mirrors the immuneACCESS table, restricted to in-frame sequences. Some clones are absent from its copies; in checked studies, under half trace to an unresolved V gene, and the reason for the others is unknown. V and J calls and clone size are copied from that table; D and trimming were computed from the DNA. Across this sample there are tens of thousands of clones, with around three quarters seen only once. The ten biggest clones cover over 30% of the sample.

About this clone itself: The antigen it binds to is not known. Base qualities are not at hand, and no much larger clone is one base apart.

Each collaborating institution followed its own protocols to collect whole blood in K2EDTA tubes. For TCRbeta analysis, collaborators shipped samples in one of three forms: frozen whole blood, isolated PBMCs, or DNA extracted from either of those sample types. The receptor chain draws on TRBV12-5 and TRBJ1-1; 5 matching bases give a weak D call of TRBD1. The sample consisted of peripheral blood. The clonotype comes from a human donor in a cohort sampled during active COVID-19. The CDR3 corresponds to CASGLADSTGNTEAFF. The DNA sequence is given as TGTGCTAGTGGTTTGGCCGACAGCACGGGGAACACTGAAGCTTTCTTT.